This T cell receptor (beta chain) was obtained from a study of blood T cell repertoires in COVID-19 (TCRdb year 2020). With respect to the entire study: Samples covering the acute and convalescent phases of COVID-19 were provided by collaborators in the United States, Italy and Spain. The prospective study material was composed of cDNA or gDNA derived from T cells, B-cell-depleted T cells, or PBMCs. Subjects who had been exposed to COVID-19, were actively infected with it, or had recovered from it provided the deeply sampled blood TCRbeta repertoires that made up the dataset. The repertoires were made available in a free public database intended to serve as a resource for research on the immune response to SARS-CoV-2. The samples were drawn from the first 160 participants of the ongoing ImmuneRACE study and from some 1,300 subjects provided by 6 global collaborators. A de-identified subject ID, COVID-19 status, age in years and sex were almost always included in the sample metadata. HLA class I and class II types, where available, came from metadata supplied by the sample provider rather than from assay-based typing.

Counted from cysteine to phenylalanine, this CDR3 has 16 amino acids. CDR3 DNA only is kept here, 48 bases in frame from base 1. Clipping removes 6 bases from V and 1 base from J, with 12 as the unmatched junction base count. CDR1 is given as MNHEY and CDR2 as SMNVEV, both from the germline V gene (reference sequence). TCRbeta CDR3 regions were amplified from genomic DNA using the immunoSEQ Assay, a bias-controlled multiplex PCR. On the study's bioinformatics: Within the assay, amplification of reference gene primers was used to estimate how many nucleated cells each sample contained. To quantify the absolute abundance of each unique TCRbeta CDR3 rearrangement, sequence reads were collapsed and filtered. For each sample, productive Simpson clonality was calculated as the square root of Simpson's diversity index over productive rearrangements. The clones in this table, taken by TCRdb from immuneACCESS, are in-frame only. Not every clone is retained; where verified, under half of the shortfall comes from an unresolved V gene, and the cause of the rest is unknown. The V and J calls and clone size come from that table; D and trimming were worked out from the DNA. The sample table shows 70,000 to 95,000 clones, and roughly 89% are seen once. The top ten constitute around 14% of the sample.

Here is what the overall study found, with its caveats: The quantity of clinical and demographic metadata differed by source and by participant and was supplied without curation.

The collaborating institutions used their own protocols to collect whole blood in K2EDTA tubes. For TCRbeta analysis, collaborators shipped samples in one of three forms: frozen whole blood, isolated PBMCs, or DNA extracted from either of those sample types. Comment on this clone: The target of this receptor is not known. No quality values exist for individual bases; no much larger clone is one base distant.

The sequence came from a man between 65 and 85 years old with active or convalescent COVID-19. Recombination connected TRBV27 to TRBJ2-7, with 7 bases aligning to TRBD1. The material sequenced was peripheral blood. CDR3 sequence: CASSPGTARISYEQYF. At the DNA level, the sequence is TGTGCCAGCAGCCCCGGGACAGCTAGAATTTCCTACGAGCAGTACTTC.